The 29 T cell receptor beta chains presented below share a single source sample, sequenced in a study of T cell responses to AZD1222 COVID-19 vaccine. Only in-frame clones appear in the TCRdb table, and some are missing; sequencing was by immunoSEQ multiplex PCR. The data show about 100,000 clones, roughly nine tenths seen once. The sequences come from peripheral blood, collected 28 days after the second AZD1222 dose. All receptors derive from an adult who received the AZD1222 COVID-19 vaccine.

This clone came up once. V is TRBV5-1 and J is TRBJ1-1; maybe TRBD1 (5 bases). Per the germline V gene, CDR1 is SGHRS and CDR2 is YFSETQ. CDR3 length: 14 amino acids. Between the trimmed V and J ends, which lost 0 bases and 3 bases, there was a span of 9 bases. CDR3 sequence: CASSLDGTDTEAFF. The CDR3 coding sequence is TGCGCCAGCAGCTTGGATGGGACCGACACTGAAGCTTTCTTT.

The chain recombines TRBV5-1 with TRBJ1-6, with 9 bases aligning to TRBD1. This CDR3 region has 17 residues. Trimming removed 0 bases from V and 10 bases from J; junction bases left unmatched: 11. Germline V gene lookup returns CDR1 SGHRS and CDR2 YFSETQ. The CDR3 DNA follows: TGCGCCAGCAGCTTGGCCTCTACAACAGGGGGCTCATCACCCCTCCACTTT. This sequence encodes CASSLASTTGGSSPLHF. Full variable domain (missing parts from reference TRBV5-1 and TRBJ1-6): KAGVTQTPRYLIKTRGQQVTLSCSPISGHRSVSWYQQTPGQGLQFLFEYFSETQRNKGNFPGRFSGRQFSNSRSEMNVSTLELGDSALYLCASSLASTTGGSSPLHFGNGTRLTVT.

The chain combines TRBV19 with TRBJ2-1, with D tentatively TRBD2 (6 bases). Trimming left V 6 bases short and J 5 bases short, with 14 bases between. Germline CDR1 LNHDA, CDR2 SQIVND (reference sequence). The CDR3 has 14 residues. The CDR3 here is CASRSGSRDNEQFF. The DNA of the CDR3 is TGTGCCAGTAGGTCCGGGAGCCGTGACAATGAGCAGTTCTTC.

J is TRBJ1-2 and V is TRBV7-2, with D perhaps matching TRBD1 (6 bases). The CDR3 covers 15 residues. Germline V CDR1 and CDR2: SGHTA, FQGNSA. Between the trimmed V and J ends, which lost 5 bases and 0 bases, there was a span of 13 bases. The CDR3 DNA reads as TGTGCCAGCAGCCGCACCGGGACAACTAACTATGGCTACACCTTC. This sequence encodes CASSRTGTTNYGYTF.

The chain carries TRBV7-6 and TRBJ2-3; 7 bases fit TRBD2. CDR1 is SGHVS, CDR2 FNYEAQ, per germline. Losses at the gene ends were 1 base for V and 5 bases for J; bases not matched to a gene: 6. CDR3 length: 15 residues. The CDR3 coding sequence is TGTGCCAGCAGCTTAGACCTGGGGGGGAGAGATACGCAGTATTTT. This sequence encodes CASSLDLGGRDTQYF.

This chain joins TRBV5-5 and TRBJ1-4; tentative D call: TRBD1 (5 bases). From germline, CDR1 is SGHKS and CDR2 YYEKEE (reference sequence). The V end was cut by 2 bases, the J end by 0 bases, with 8 bases between. The CDR3 is 15 amino acids. This CDR3 is CASSLRGTTNEKLFF. In DNA, the CDR3 is TGTGCCAGCAGCTTAAGGGGTACAACTAATGAAAAACTGTTTTTT.

This clone was recorded only once. This rearrangement joins TRBV5-1 to TRBJ1-2; D unresolved. V shed 0 bases and J shed 8 bases, with 14 bases lying between them. This CDR3 spans 14 amino acids. Germline CDR1 and CDR2: SGHRS and YFSETQ. In DNA, the CDR3 is TGCGCCAGCAGCTTGGCGGCAGACTTGTGGGGCTACACCTTC. It yields the protein CASSLAADLWGYTF. Looking up the rest from reference TRBV5-1 and TRBJ1-2 gives the full variable domain: KAGVTQTPRYLIKTRGQQVTLSCSPISGHRSVSWYQQTPGQGLQFLFEYFSETQRNKGNFPGRFSGRQFSNSRSEMNVSTLELGDSALYLCASSLAADLWGYTFGSGTRLTVV.

This clone has just one count. The J gene is TRBJ2-7, the V gene TRBV5-1; the D gene is possibly TRBD2 (5 bases). The length of the CDR3 is 16 residues. CDR1 and CDR2 from the germline V gene are SGHRS and YFSETQ. Trimming took off 1 base at V and 2 bases at J, with 16 bases between the two ends. The CDR3 region is CASSLISGLHTYEQYF. The CDR3 DNA follows: TGCGCCAGCAGCTTGATAAGCGGCCTACACACCTACGAGCAGTACTTC.

This clone was seen just once. CDR3 nucleotides: TGTGCCAGCAGCTTGGCCGAACAACAGCCCCAGCATTTT. This codes for CASSLAEQQPQHF. V usage is TRBV11-2 and J usage is TRBJ1-5, with D unresolved. This CDR3 is built from 13 residues. The V end lost 3 bases, the J end lost 7 bases, and 10 bases lay between the germline ends. Germline CDR1 SGHAT, CDR2 FQNNGV.

V gene TRBV19 combines with J gene TRBJ1-1, with 11 bases matching TRBD1. Germline CDR1 is LNHDA and CDR2 is SQIVND (reference sequence). CDR3 length: 15 amino acids. The trim removed 5 bases at V and 4 bases at J, leaving 6 bases unmatched. CDR3 in DNA: TGTGCCAGTAGTCCCCGGGACAGGGGGAGCACTGAAGCTTTCTTT. Its translation is CASSPRDRGSTEAFF.

The chain employs TRBV12-3 or TRBV12-4 and TRBJ2-7; D is perhaps TRBD2 (6 bases). This CDR3 comprises 13 residues. The V gene lost 11 bases and the J gene lost 2 bases, with 16 bases spanning the gap. CDR3 amino acids: CASQGWEAYEQYF. CDR3 coding DNA: TGTGCCTCCCAAGGATGGGAGGCCTACGAGCAGTACTTC.

This rearrangement joins TRBV6-4 to TRBJ2-1, with unresolved D. This CDR3 is 16 amino acids long. The V end lost 3 bases, the J end lost 0 bases, and 12 bases lay between the germline ends. From germline, CDR1 is MRHNA and CDR2 SNTAGT. The CDR3 here is CASSDTTRSSYNEQFF. The CDR3 DNA follows: TGTGCCAGCAGTGATACCACTCGGAGCTCCTACAATGAGCAGTTCTTC.

This clone was picked up a small number of times. The chain has TRBV5-8 and TRBJ2-3; D unresolved. The CDR3 sequence is 15 residues long. V lost 0 bases and J 5 bases, leaving 13 bases between the germline ends. Germline CDR1 SGHTS, CDR2 YDEGEE. The CDR3 protein is CASSLAQPRGDTQYF. In nucleotides, the CDR3 is TGTGCCAGCAGCTTGGCCCAGCCCCGCGGAGATACGCAGTATTTT. The full variable domain, with the rest looked up from reference TRBV5-8 and TRBJ2-3, is EAGVTQSPTHLIKTRGQQATLRCSPISGHTSVYWYQQALGLGLQFLLWYDEGEERNRGNFPPRFSGRQFPNYSSELNVNALELEDSALYLCASSLAQPRGDTQYFGPGTRLTVL.

This chain links TRBV6-6 with TRBJ1-3; 7 bases fit TRBD1. The trim removed 5 bases at V and 8 bases at J, leaving 15 bases unmatched. Germline assignment: CDR1 MNHNY and CDR2 SVGAGI (reference sequence). CDR3 length: 16 residues. The DNA of the CDR3 is TGTGCCAGCAGTGGTGAGGACAGGAACTTTAGGTACACCATATATTTT. This gives the protein CASSGEDRNFRYTIYF.

This clone appeared once. The rearrangement joins TRBV5-6 to TRBJ1-1, with D unresolved. CDR1 is SGHDT and CDR2 is YYEEEE in the germline V gene. This CDR3 contains 13 residues. Trimming stripped 5 bases from V and 6 bases from J, with 14 bases between. DNA of the CDR3: TGTGCCAGCAGATACTATCGGGCAGCTGAAGCTTTCTTT. Translation gives CASRYYRAAEAFF. Based on the CDR3 plus reference TRBV5-6 and TRBJ1-1, the full variable domain is DAGVTQSPTHLIKTRGQQVTLRCSPKSGHDTVSWYQQALGQGPQFIFQYYEEEERQRGNFPDRFSGHQFPNYSSELNVNALLLGDSALYLCASRYYRAAEAFFGQGTRLTVV.

This clone was picked up one time. The chain links TRBV5-4 to TRBJ1-4, with D maybe TRBD1 (5 bases). The CDR3 covers 15 residues. V gave up 1 base and J gave up 4 bases, with 11 bases separating them. From germline, CDR1 is SGHNT and CDR2 YYREEE (reference sequence). The CDR3 reads CASSLYGAHNEKLFF. The CDR3 DNA sequence: TGTGCCAGCAGCTTGTACGGGGCTCATAATGAAAAACTGTTTTTT.

This clone was seen a few times. This chain connects TRBV9 to TRBJ2-1; 12 nucleotides agree with TRBD2. The CDR3 is 17 amino acids. V gave up 0 bases and J gave up 4 bases; unmatched junction bases: 5. Germline-derived CDR1 and CDR2 are SGDLS and YYNGEE. The CDR3 sequence is CASSVGTSGGPYNEQFF. As DNA, the CDR3 is TGTGCCAGCAGCGTAGGTACTAGCGGGGGGCCATACAATGAGCAGTTCTTC.

V is TRBV20-1 and J is TRBJ1-3; D remains ambiguous. The V gene's germline CDR1 is DFQATT and CDR2 SNEGSKA (reference sequence). The CDR3 extends over 15 amino acids. V was shortened by 3 bases and J by 1 base, with 13 bases between the two germline ends. DNA for the CDR3: TGCAGTGCTAGTAATTCTGGCGGGTCTGGAAACACCATATATTTT. Translating gives CSASNSGGSGNTIYF.

The chain carries TRBV6-5 and TRBJ2-7, with 7 positions matching TRBD2. The CDR3 length is 13 residues. In germline, CDR1 is MNHEY, CDR2 SVGAGI. With V trimmed by 6 bases and J by 7 bases, 9 bases remained unmatched. The DNA of the CDR3 is TGTGCCAGCAGAACGGGGGGATGGGGGGAGCAGTACTTC. Encoded protein: CASRTGGWGEQYF.

V gene TRBV27 combines with J gene TRBJ1-2; 7 bases are a match to TRBD1. Losses at the gene ends were 8 bases for V and 10 bases for J; bases not matched to a gene: 10. The CDR3 is 12 residues long. From germline, CDR1 is MNHEY and CDR2 SMNVEV (reference sequence). CDR3 in DNA: TGTGCCAGCCTTGGACAGGATCATCACTACACCTTC. It encodes CASLGQDHHYTF.

CDR3 sequence reads: CASSQAGTSGRAKFNEQFF. CDR3 nucleotide sequence: TGTGCCAGCAGCCAGGCCGGGACTAGCGGGAGGGCCAAGTTCAATGAGCAGTTCTTC. The gene calls are TRBV3-1 (or the pseudogene TRBV3-2) and TRBJ2-1; 16 nucleotides match TRBD2. CDR3 length equals 19 residues. Trimming took 3 bases from V and 6 from J; bases not matched to a gene: 11. Germline loops: CDR1 LGHDT, CDR2 YNNKEL (reference sequence).

The gene calls are TRBV18 and TRBJ2-7; D gene uncertain. The CDR3 has 12 amino acids. V lost 2 bases and J lost 2, with 4 bases in between. From germline, CDR1 is KGHSH and CDR2 LQKENI. The CDR3 loop is CASSPVPYEQYF. As DNA, the CDR3 is TGTGCCAGCTCACCAGTACCCTACGAGCAGTACTTC.

The chain joins TRBV9 to TRBJ2-3, with 11 bases that match TRBD2. Germline V gives CDR1 SGDLS, CDR2 YYNGEE. Trimming cost V 2 bases and J 0 bases; bases outside gene matches: 5. The CDR3 has 17 amino acids. The DNA of the CDR3 is TGTGCCAGCAGCGTTGAACTAGCGGGGGCCAGCACAGATACGCAGTATTTT. Translating it yields CASSVELAGASTDTQYF.

This sequence joins TRBV2 and TRBJ2-7, with TRBD1 as a possible D gene (5 bases). Between the trimmed V and J ends, which lost 3 bases and 3 bases, there was a span of 12 bases. This CDR3 spans 14 amino acids. Germline CDR1 reads SNHLY; CDR2 reads FYNNEI. The CDR3 is CASSDAGIRYEQYF. CDR3 DNA: TGTGCCAGCAGTGACGCAGGGATCCGCTACGAGCAGTACTTC. The variable domain in full, with the rest retrieved from reference TRBV2 and TRBJ2-7, is EPEVTQTPSHQVTQMGQEVILRCVPISNHLYFYWYRQILGQKVEFLVSFYNNEISEKSEIFDDQFSVERPDGSNFTLKIRSTKLEDSAMYFCASSDAGIRYEQYFGPGTRLTVT.

The chain uses TRBV6-5 and TRBJ2-7; D is uncertain. CDR1 MNHEY and CDR2 SVGAGI come from the germline V gene. The CDR3 runs 15 residues. V lost 6 bases to trimming and J lost 6 bases, with 21 bases between them. CDR3 in amino acids: CASRHNPGPNAEQYF. As DNA, the CDR3 is TGTGCCAGCAGGCATAACCCGGGCCCGAACGCCGAGCAGTACTTC.

The chain employs TRBV7-6 and TRBJ2-3, with TRBD2 as a possible D gene (5 bases). CDR1 SGHVS and CDR2 FNYEAQ come from the germline V gene. The CDR3 has 15 amino acids. V lost 5 bases and J 1 base, leaving 13 bases between the germline ends. CDR3 sequence reads: CASSKGGRGTDTQYF. The CDR3, as DNA: TGTGCCAGCAGCAAGGGCGGGCGGGGCACAGATACGCAGTATTTT.

The rearrangement joins TRBV14 to TRBJ2-7; the D gene could be TRBD1 or TRBD2 (5 bases each). The CDR3 runs 14 residues. Germline V CDR1 and CDR2: SGHDN, FVKESK. The V end lost 4 bases, the J end lost 5 bases, and 15 bases lay between the germline ends. In DNA, the CDR3 is TGTGCCAGCAGCCCCCCATGGGGGAGTAACGAGCAGTACTTC. Its protein is CASSPPWGSNEQYF.

The chain carries TRBV7-2 and TRBJ1-1; 7 positions agree with TRBD1. CDR1 is SGHTA, CDR2 FQGNSA, per germline. CDR3 length: 12 residues. J was trimmed by 10 bases and V by 5 bases; bases with no gene match: 7. CDR3: CASSPRGQRAFF. Written as DNA, the CDR3 is TGTGCCAGCAGCCCAAGGGGGCAACGAGCTTTCTTT.

The V and J genes are TRBV5-1 and TRBJ2-2; TRBD1 agrees at 7 bases. V dropped 0 bases and J dropped 5; count of bases not matched to a gene: 4. Germline V gene lookup returns CDR1 SGHRS and CDR2 YFSETQ. This CDR3 region has 15 residues. The CDR3 loop is CASSLAGGKTGELFF. CDR3 coding DNA: TGCGCCAGCAGCTTGGCAGGGGGAAAAACCGGGGAGCTGTTTTTT.